This passage covers 20 T cell receptor beta chains from one sample sequenced in a study of T cell repertoires in cytomegalovirus infection. MiXCR was run by TCRdb on the reads, yielding one entry per CDR3 protein. The sample includes around 210,000 distinct CDR3 sequences, approximately 6.7% seen only once; the top ten take around 6.5%. Sequencing was performed on PBMCs. The receptors were sampled from a human donor in good health (CMV status not recorded). Some clones in this sample may be carry-over from other donors' samples.

This clonotype was found many times. This chain connects TRBV14 to TRBJ2-3; maybe TRBD2 (6 bases). Germline CDR1 and CDR2: SGHDN and FVKESK. This CDR3 has 16 amino acids. V shed 4 bases and J shed 2 bases, with 16 bases lying between them. The CDR3 DNA is TGTGCCAGCAGCCCGATAGGGCGGGGATACACAGATACGCAGTATTTT. Translation gives CASSPIGRGYTDTQYF.

This clonotype was picked up many times. This CDR3 reads CASSHRDGLAGVNEQFF. The CDR3 DNA reads as TGTGCCAGCAGCCACCGGGACGGGCTAGCGGGGGTGAATGAGCAGTTCTTC. V usage is TRBV7-9 and J usage is TRBJ2-1; TRBD2 agrees at 10 bases. After removal of 5 bases from V and 7 bases from J, the junction contained 14 bases not matched to a gene. CDR3 size: 17 residues. CDR1 is SEHNR, CDR2 FQNEAQ, per germline (reference sequence).

This clonotype was observed many times. V and J are TRBV15 and TRBJ1-2; the match to TRBD1 covers 7 bases. The CDR3 has 15 amino acids. V shed 0 bases, J shed 6 bases, and the junction held 7 bases outside the gene matches. Germline-derived CDR1 and CDR2 are LNHNV and YYDKDF (reference sequence). This CDR3 is CATSRDLDRLNGYTF. For the CDR3, the DNA is TGTGCCACCAGCAGAGATCTGGACAGGTTGAATGGCTACACCTTC. Using reference TRBV15 and TRBJ1-2 for the parts outside the CDR3, the full variable domain is DAMVIQNPRYQVTQFGKPVTLSCSQTLNHNVMYWYQQKSSQAPKLLFHYYDKDFNNEADTPDNFQSRRPNTSFCFLDIRSPGLGDTAMYLCATSRDLDRLNGYTFGSGTRLTVV.

This clonotype was observed many times. The CDR3 region has the DNA TGTGCCAGCAACGCCATTAACACCGGGGAGCTGTTTTTT. This translates into CASNAINTGELFF. This chain connects TRBV6-1 to TRBJ2-2; D unresolved. Germline V CDR1 and CDR2: MNHNS, SASEGT. The length of the CDR3 is 13 residues. Between the trimmed V and J ends, which lost 7 bases and 2 bases, there was a span of 8 bases.

This clonotype showed up many times. The genes are TRBV28 and TRBJ2-7, with 7 bases that match TRBD2. After removal of 4 bases from V and 4 bases from J, the junction contained 10 bases not matched to a gene. CDR1 is MDHEN, CDR2 SYDVKM, per germline. The CDR3 sequence is 15 residues long. CDR3 region: CASSSTPSGLYEQYF. DNA for the CDR3: TGTGCCAGCAGTTCCACCCCTAGCGGCCTTTACGAGCAGTACTTC.

In its sample, this clonotype was seen many times. The genes are TRBV30 and TRBJ2-7, with D tentatively TRBD1 or TRBD2 (7 bases each). Per the germline V gene, CDR1 is GTSNPN and CDR2 is SVGIG (reference sequence). The ends were cut back, 4 bases at V and 2 bases at J, with 15 bases in the middle. There are 14 residues in the CDR3. The CDR3 region has the DNA TGTGCCTGGACTAACGGGGGGACAGCCTACGAGCAGTACTTC. It encodes CAWTNGGTAYEQYF.

This clonotype was counted ten times or more. The rearrangement uses TRBV6-1 and TRBJ2-1; D unclear. Trimming cost V 6 bases and J 6 bases, with 12 bases left between them. CDR3 size: 13 residues. Germline-derived CDR1 and CDR2 are MNHNS and SASEGT. The CDR3 spells CASRLIPTNEQFF. The CDR3 DNA follows: TGTGCCAGCAGACTCATCCCTACCAATGAGCAGTTCTTC.

The table lists this clonotype with many counts. This chain uses TRBV9 with TRBJ2-7; D possibly corresponds to TRBD1 (5 bases). V lost 0 bases and J lost 4, with 11 bases in between. CDR1 SGDLS and CDR2 YYNGEE come from the germline V gene. This CDR3 spans 14 amino acids. This CDR3 reads CASSVGPRDYEQYF. The CDR3 nucleotides are TGTGCCAGCAGCGTAGGTCCCAGGGATTACGAGCAGTACTTC.

This clonotype was picked up many times. The chain has TRBV6-2 or TRBV6-3 and TRBJ1-1, with 8 bases identical to TRBD1. The CDR3 loop spans 14 amino acids. CDR1 is MNHEY and CDR2 is SVGEGT in the germline V gene. The J segment lost 9 bases and the V segment lost 0 bases, leaving 6 bases of the junction unmatched. The CDR3: CASSYSDRVSKAFF. CDR3 DNA: TGTGCCAGCAGTTACTCGGACAGGGTGTCAAAAGCTTTCTTT.

This rearrangement joins TRBV27 to TRBJ1-5; a possible D gene is TRBD1 (6 bases). Trimming removed 4 bases from V and 7 bases from J, with 14 bases in between. Per the germline V gene, CDR1 is MNHEY and CDR2 is SMNVEV (reference sequence). CDR3 length: 14 amino acids. CDR3 in amino acids: CASSSTGGRQPQHF. The CDR3 bases are TGTGCCAGCAGTTCGACAGGTGGTCGGCAGCCCCAGCATTTT.

This clonotype has ten or more counts. The rearrangement links TRBV12-3 or TRBV12-4 to TRBJ1-2; the match to TRBD1 covers 7 bases. CDR3 length: 14 residues. Trimming cost V 4 bases and J 4 bases; bases outside gene matches: 6. The CDR3 DNA sequence: TGTGCCAGCAGTTACGACAGGGAGGGCTATGGCTACACCTTC. This sequence encodes CASSYDREGYGYTF.

This clonotype appeared a few times. The V call is TRBV27, the J call TRBJ2-7, with D possibly called TRBD1 or TRBD2 (5 bases each). Between the trimmed V and J ends, which lost 7 bases and 5 bases, there was a span of 12 bases. The CDR3 sequence is 12 residues long. Germline V CDR1 and CDR2: MNHEY, SMNVEV (reference sequence). In DNA form, the CDR3 reads TGTGCCAGCACCCTAAGAGGGGACGAGCAGTACTTC. This sequence encodes CASTLRGDEQYF.

Ten or more counts support this clonotype. The chain joins TRBV7-3 to TRBJ2-1, with D perhaps given as TRBD1 or TRBD2 (5 bases each). Germline values: CDR1 SGHTA, CDR2 FQGTGA. The CDR3 contains 13 residues. Deletions cut 5 bases from V and 5 bases from J, with 10 bases between. The CDR3 loop reads CASSIGTDNEQFF. The CDR3 DNA is TGTGCCAGCAGCATAGGGACGGACAATGAGCAGTTCTTC.

The table lists this clonotype with a few counts. The gene calls are TRBV2 and TRBJ1-4, with 12 bases matching TRBD1. Germline CDR1 SNHLY, CDR2 FYNNEI. There are 14 residues in the CDR3. The V gene end was trimmed by 6 bases and the J gene end by 8 bases; junction bases not matched to a gene: 4. Here the CDR3 reads CASRRGQGAEKLFF. The DNA for the CDR3 is TGTGCCAGCAGGCGGGGACAGGGGGCGGAAAAACTGTTTTTT. Filled out from reference TRBV2 and TRBJ1-4, the complete variable domain reads EPEVTQTPSHQVTQMGQEVILRCVPISNHLYFYWYRQILGQKVEFLVSFYNNEISEKSEIFDDQFSVERPDGSNFTLKIRSTKLEDSAMYFCASRRGQGAEKLFFGSGTQLSVL.

There are many counts of this clonotype. The J gene is TRBJ2-5, the V gene TRBV7-2; D perhaps matches TRBD2 (9 bases). The CDR3 loop spans 15 amino acids. Trimming took 7 bases from V and 6 from J, leaving 21 bases between them. Per germline, CDR1 SGHTA and CDR2 FQGNSA. This CDR3 reads CASTQGGGGAQTQYF. The CDR3 DNA reads TGTGCCAGCACACAGGGGGGCGGGGGGGCTCAGACCCAGTACTTC.

This clonotype was counted ten times or more. The chain couples TRBV18 to TRBJ1-5; D is undetermined. This CDR3 spans 13 amino acids. V lost 6 bases and J lost 7, with 13 bases in between. Germline assignment: CDR1 KGHSH and CDR2 LQKENI. The CDR3 region is CASSPEGYQPQHF. The CDR3 coding sequence is TGTGCCAGCTCGCCAGAAGGGTACCAGCCCCAGCATTTT.

This clonotype was counted at least ten times. The V gene is TRBV11-2, the J gene TRBJ2-2, with TRBD1 as a possible D gene (6 bases). Germline V CDR1 and CDR2: SGHAT, FQNNGV. The CDR3 runs to 15 residues. Deletions cut 5 bases from V and 5 bases from J, with 15 bases between. CDR3: CASSVITGSTGELFF. The CDR3 nucleotides are TGTGCCAGCAGCGTTATCACAGGGTCTACCGGGGAGCTGTTTTTT.

This rearrangement joins TRBV6-2 or TRBV6-3 to TRBJ2-6; D perhaps matches TRBD2 (5 bases). Germline CDR1 MNHEY, CDR2 SVGEGT. The CDR3 is 15 amino acids. V was clipped by 4 bases and J by 4 bases, with 11 bases between them. The CDR3 loop is CASSSGGKGANVLTF. The CDR3 nucleotides are TGTGCCAGCAGTTCCGGAGGTAAAGGGGCCAACGTCCTGACTTTC.

In this sample, this clonotype turned up many times. The chain couples TRBV6-6 to TRBJ2-5; D not resolved. This CDR3 has 14 amino acids. Germline V gene sequence: CDR1 MNHNY, CDR2 SVGAGI (reference sequence). Trimming removed 4 bases at V and 5 bases at J, with 14 bases between. CDR3 sequence (DNA): TGTGCCAGCAGTTTCTGGACGCCCCCGGAGACCCAGTACTTC. Its protein product is CASSFWTPPETQYF.

In its sample, this clonotype was seen many times. The rearrangement joins TRBV7-9 to TRBJ2-2; 10 bases align to TRBD2. CDR1 and CDR2 (germline): SEHNR, FQNEAQ (reference sequence). V lost 5 bases and J lost 5; bases outside the gene matches: 8. The CDR3 has 16 amino acids. The CDR3 nucleotides are TGTGCCAGCAGCCCCGCTAGCGGGGGATCTACCGGGGAGCTGTTTTTT. This sequence encodes CASSPASGGSTGELFF.